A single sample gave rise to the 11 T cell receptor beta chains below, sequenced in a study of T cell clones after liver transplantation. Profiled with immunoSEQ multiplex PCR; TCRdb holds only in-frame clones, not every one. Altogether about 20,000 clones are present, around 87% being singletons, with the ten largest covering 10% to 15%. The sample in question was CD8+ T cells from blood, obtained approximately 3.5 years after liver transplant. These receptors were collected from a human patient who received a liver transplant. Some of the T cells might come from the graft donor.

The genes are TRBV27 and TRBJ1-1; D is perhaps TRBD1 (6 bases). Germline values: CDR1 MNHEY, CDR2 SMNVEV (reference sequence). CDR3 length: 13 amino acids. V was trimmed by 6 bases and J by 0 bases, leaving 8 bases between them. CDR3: CASRDRMNTEAFF. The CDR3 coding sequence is TGTGCCAGCAGAGACAGGATGAACACTGAAGCTTTCTTT.

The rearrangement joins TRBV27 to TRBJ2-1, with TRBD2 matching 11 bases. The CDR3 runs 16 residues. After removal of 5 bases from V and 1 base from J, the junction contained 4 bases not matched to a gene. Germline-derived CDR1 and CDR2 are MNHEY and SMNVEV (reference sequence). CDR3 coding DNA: TGTGCCAGCAGTCGACTAGCGGGATGGTCCTACAATGAGCAGTTCTTC. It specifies CASSRLAGWSYNEQFF.

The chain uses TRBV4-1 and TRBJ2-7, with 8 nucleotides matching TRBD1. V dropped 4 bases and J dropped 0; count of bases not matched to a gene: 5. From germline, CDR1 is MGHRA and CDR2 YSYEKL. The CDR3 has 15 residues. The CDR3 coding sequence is TGCGCCAGCAGCCTAGGACAGGGCAGCTCCTACGAGCAGTACTTC. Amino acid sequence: CASSLGQGSSYEQYF.

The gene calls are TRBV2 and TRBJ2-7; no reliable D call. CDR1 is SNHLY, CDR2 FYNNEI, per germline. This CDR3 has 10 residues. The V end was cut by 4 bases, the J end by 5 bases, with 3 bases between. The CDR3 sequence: CASSGHEQYF. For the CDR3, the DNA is TGTGCCAGCAGTGGACACGAGCAGTACTTC. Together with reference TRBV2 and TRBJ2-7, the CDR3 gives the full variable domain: EPEVTQTPSHQVTQMGQEVILRCVPISNHLYFYWYRQILGQKVEFLVSFYNNEISEKSEIFDDQFSVERPDGSNFTLKIRSTKLEDSAMYFCASSGHEQYFGPGTRLTVT.

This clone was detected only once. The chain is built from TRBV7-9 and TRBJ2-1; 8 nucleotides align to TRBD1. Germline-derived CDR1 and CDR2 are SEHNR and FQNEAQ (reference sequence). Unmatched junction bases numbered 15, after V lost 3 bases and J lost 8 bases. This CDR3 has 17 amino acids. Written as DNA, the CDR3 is TGTGCCAGCAGCTTCGGGACAGGAATTAAGGGTATCGATGAGCAGTTCTTC. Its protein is CASSFGTGIKGIDEQFF.

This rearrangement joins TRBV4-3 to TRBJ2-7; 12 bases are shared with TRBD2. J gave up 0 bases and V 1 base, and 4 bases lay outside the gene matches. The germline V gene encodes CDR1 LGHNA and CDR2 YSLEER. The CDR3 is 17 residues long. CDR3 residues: CASSQALAGGISYEQYF. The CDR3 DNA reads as TGCGCCAGCAGCCAAGCACTAGCGGGAGGTATCTCCTACGAGCAGTACTTC.

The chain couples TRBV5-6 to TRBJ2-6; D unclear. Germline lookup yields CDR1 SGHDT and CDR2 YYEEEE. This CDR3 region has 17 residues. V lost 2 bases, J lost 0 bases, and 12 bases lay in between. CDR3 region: CASSLMPDLSGANVLTF. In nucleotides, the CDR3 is TGTGCCAGCAGCTTAATGCCGGACCTCTCTGGGGCCAACGTCCTGACTTTC.

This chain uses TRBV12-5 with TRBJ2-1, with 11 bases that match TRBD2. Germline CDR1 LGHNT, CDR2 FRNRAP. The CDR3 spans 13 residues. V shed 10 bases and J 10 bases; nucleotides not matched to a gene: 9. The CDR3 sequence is CATTSGSGREQFF. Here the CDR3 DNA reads TGTGCTACTACTAGCGGGAGCGGGCGGGAGCAGTTCTTC. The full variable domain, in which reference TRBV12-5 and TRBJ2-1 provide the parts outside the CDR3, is DARVTQTPRHKVTEMGQEVTMRCQPILGHNTVFWYRQTMMQGLELLAYFRNRAPLDDSGMPKDRFSAEMPDATLATLKIQPSEPRDSAVYFCATTSGSGREQFFGPGTRLTVL.

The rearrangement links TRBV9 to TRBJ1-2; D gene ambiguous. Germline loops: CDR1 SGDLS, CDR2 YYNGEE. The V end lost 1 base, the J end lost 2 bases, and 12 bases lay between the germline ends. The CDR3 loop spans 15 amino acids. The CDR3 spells CASSVYGGSNYGYTF. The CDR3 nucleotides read TGTGCCAGCAGCGTATATGGAGGTTCCAACTATGGCTACACCTTC. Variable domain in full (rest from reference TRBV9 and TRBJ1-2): DSGVTQTPKHLITATGQRVTLRCSPRSGDLSVYWYQQSLDQGLQFLIQYYNGEERAKGNILERFSAQQFPDLHSELNLSSLELGDSALYFCASSVYGGSNYGYTFGSGTRLTVV.

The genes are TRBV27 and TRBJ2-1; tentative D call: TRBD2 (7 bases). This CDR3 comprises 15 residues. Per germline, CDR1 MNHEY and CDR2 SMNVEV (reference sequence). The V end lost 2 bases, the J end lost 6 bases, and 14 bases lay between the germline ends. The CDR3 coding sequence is TGTGCCAGCAGTTTAGGGTGGGAGGGGGGCAATGAGCAGTTCTTC. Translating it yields CASSLGWEGGNEQFF.

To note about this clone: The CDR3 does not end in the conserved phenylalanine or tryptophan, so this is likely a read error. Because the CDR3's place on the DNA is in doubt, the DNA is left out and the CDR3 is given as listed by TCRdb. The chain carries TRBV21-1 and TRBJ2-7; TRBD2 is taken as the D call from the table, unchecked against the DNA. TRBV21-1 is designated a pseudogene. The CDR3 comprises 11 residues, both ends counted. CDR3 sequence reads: CASSKGPFGDI.